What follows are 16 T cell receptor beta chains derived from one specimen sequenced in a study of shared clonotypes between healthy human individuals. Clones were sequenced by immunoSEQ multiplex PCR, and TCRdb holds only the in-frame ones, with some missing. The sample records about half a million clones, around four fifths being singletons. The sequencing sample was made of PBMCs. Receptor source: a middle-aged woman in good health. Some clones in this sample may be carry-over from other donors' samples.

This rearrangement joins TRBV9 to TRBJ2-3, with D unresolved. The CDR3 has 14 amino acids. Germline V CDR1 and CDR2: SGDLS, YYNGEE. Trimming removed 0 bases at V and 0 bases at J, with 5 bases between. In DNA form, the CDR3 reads TGTGCCAGCAGCGTAGCTTGGAGCACAGATACGCAGTATTTT. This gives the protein CASSVAWSTDTQYF.

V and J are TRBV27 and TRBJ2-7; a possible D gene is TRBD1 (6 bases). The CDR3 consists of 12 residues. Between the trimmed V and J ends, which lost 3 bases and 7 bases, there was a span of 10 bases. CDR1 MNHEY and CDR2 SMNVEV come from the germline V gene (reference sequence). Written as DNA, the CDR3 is TGTGCCAGCAGTTTTGGGGGCAGGGAGCAGTACTTC. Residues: CASSFGGREQYF.

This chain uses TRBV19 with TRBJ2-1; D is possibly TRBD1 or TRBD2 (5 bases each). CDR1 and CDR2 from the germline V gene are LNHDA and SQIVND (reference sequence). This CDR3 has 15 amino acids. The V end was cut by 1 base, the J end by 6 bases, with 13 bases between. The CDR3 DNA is TGTGCCAGTAGTATAGTGGGACCCCCGTCCAATGAGCAGTTCTTC. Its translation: CASSIVGPPSNEQFF.

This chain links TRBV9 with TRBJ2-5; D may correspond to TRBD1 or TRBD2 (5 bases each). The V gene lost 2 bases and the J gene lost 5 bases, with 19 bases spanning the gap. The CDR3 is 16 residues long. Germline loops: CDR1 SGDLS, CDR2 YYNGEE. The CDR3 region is CASSVWGFSRGETQYF. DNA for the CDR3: TGTGCCAGCAGCGTCTGGGGCTTTTCACGCGGGGAGACCCAGTACTTC.

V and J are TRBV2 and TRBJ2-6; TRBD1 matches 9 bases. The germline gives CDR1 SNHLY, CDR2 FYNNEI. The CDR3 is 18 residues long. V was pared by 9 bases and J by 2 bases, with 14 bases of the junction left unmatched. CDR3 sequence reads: CASSRDRVGEPGANVLTF. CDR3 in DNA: TGTGCCAGTTCCCGGGACAGGGTAGGGGAGCCTGGGGCCAACGTCCTGACTTTC.

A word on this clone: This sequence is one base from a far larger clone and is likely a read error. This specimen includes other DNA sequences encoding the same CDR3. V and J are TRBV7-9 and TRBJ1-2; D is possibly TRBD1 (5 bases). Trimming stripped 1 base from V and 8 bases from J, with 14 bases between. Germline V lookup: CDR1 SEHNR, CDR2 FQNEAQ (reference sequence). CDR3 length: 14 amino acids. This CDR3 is CASSLDTGAPGYTF. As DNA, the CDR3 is TGTGCCAGCAGCTTAGATACAGGAGCACCCGGCTACACCTTC.

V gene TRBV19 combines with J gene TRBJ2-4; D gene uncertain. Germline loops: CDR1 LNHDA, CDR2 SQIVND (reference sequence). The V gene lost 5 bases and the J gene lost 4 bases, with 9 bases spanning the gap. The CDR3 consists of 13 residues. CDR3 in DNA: TGTGCCAGTAGTGCTGGTCAGAAAAACATTCAGTACTTC. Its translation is CASSAGQKNIQYF.

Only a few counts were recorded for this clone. CDR3 sequence: CASSAHSSAIPGELFF. The CDR3 DNA is TGTGCCAGCAGCGCCCACAGTAGCGCGATACCCGGGGAGCTGTTTTTT. The J gene is TRBJ2-2, the V gene TRBV9, with D tentatively TRBD2 (5 bases). CDR1 and CDR2 (germline): SGDLS, YYNGEE. This CDR3 is built from 16 residues. V lost 3 bases to trimming and J lost 6 bases, with 18 bases between them.

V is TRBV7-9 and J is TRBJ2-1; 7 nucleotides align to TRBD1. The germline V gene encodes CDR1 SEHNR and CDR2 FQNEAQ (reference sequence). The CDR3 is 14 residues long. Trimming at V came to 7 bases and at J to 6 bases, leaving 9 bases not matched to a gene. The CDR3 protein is CASTYRQGRNEQFF. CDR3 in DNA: TGTGCCAGCACCTACAGACAGGGCCGCAATGAGCAGTTCTTC.

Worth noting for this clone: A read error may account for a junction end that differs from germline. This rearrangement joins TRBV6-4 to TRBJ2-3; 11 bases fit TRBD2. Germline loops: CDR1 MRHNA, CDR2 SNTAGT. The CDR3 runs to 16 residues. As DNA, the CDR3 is TGTGCCAGCAGTGGAGAAACTAGCGGGAGTGTCGATACGCGGTATTTT. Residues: CASSGETSGSVDTRYF.

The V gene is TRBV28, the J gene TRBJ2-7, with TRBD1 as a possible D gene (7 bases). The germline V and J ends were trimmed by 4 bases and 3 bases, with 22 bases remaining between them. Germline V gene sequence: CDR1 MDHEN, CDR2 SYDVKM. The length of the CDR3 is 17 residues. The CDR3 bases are TGTGCCAGCAGTTACATTGGAGGGGGCGCGTTAGTCTACGAGCAGTACTTC. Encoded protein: CASSYIGGGALVYEQYF. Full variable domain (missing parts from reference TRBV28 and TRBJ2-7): DVKVTQSSRYLVKRTGEKVFLECVQDMDHENMFWYRQDPGLGLRLIYFSYDVKMKEKGDIPEGYSVSREKKERFSLILESASTNQTSMYLCASSYIGGGALVYEQYFGPGTRLTVT.

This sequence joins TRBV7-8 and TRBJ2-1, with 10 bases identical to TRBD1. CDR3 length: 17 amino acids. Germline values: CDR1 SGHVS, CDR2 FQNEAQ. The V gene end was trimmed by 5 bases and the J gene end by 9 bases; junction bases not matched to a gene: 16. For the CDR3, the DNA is TGTGCCAGCAGCCTGCGGATGGGGGGACAGGGGAGCGGTGAGCAGTTCTTC. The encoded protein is CASSLRMGGQGSGEQFF.

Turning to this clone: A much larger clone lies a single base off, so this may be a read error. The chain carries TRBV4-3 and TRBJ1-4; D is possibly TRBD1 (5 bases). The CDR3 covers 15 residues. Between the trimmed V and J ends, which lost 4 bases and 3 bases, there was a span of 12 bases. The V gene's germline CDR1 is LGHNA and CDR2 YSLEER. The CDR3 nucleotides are TGCGCCAGCAGCCGAGATACGGGACCTAATGAAAAACTGTTTTTT. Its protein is CASSRDTGPNEKLFF.

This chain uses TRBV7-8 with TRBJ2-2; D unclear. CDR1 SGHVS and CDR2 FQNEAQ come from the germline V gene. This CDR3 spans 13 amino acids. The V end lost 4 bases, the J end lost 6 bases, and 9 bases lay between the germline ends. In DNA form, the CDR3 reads TGTGCCAGCAGCTCTTATTCCGCCGGGGAGCTGTTTTTT. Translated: CASSSYSAGELFF.

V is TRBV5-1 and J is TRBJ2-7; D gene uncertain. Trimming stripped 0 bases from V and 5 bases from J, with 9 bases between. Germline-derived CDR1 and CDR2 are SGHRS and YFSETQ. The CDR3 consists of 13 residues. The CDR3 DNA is TGCGCCAGCAGCTTGGGGGCAAACAACGAGCAGTACTTC. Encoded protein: CASSLGANNEQYF.

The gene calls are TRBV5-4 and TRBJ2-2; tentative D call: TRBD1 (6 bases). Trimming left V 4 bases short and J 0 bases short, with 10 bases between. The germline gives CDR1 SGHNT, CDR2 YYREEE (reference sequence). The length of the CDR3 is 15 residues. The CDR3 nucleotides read TGTGCCAGCAGCCGACAGGCCGCGAACACCGGGGAGCTGTTTTTT. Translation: CASSRQAANTGELFF.